This TCR beta chain was sequenced during a study of cytomegalovirus exposure and HLA in healthy donors. General observations from the study: A few CMV-associated chains were confirmed in vitro to be specific for CMV antigens.

The PCR had 60 Vbeta and 13 Jbeta primers. Here immunoSEQ multiplex PCR was the method, and the copy in TCRdb shows in-frame clones only, minus some. The sample yields some 90,000 clones, over 70% seen once. Worth noting for this clone: Its antigen is not identified.

This receptor was identified in a man between 60 and 70 years old in good health and CMV-seronegative. The sequenced material came from PBMCs.

CDR3 nucleotides: TGCGCCAGCAGCTTCGAGCCCACGAGCTCCTATAATTCACCCCTCCACTTT. It codes for CASSFEPTSSYNSPLHF. This chain joins TRBV5-1 and TRBJ1-6; D gene ambiguous. The CDR3 extends over 17 amino acids. CDR1 and CDR2 from the germline V gene are SGHRS and YFSETQ. Trimming removed 2 bases from V and 0 bases from J, with 12 bases in between.